This T cell receptor (beta chain) derives from a study of T cell clusters in autoimmune cytopenias. Each sample's input was 250 ng genomic DNA, approximately 37,500 genome equivalents. Study findings and constraints: Healthy donors had about 3.1-fold more exclusive TRB clusters than active autoimmune hepatitis patients. The T cell clusters came from computational analysis alone and lack functional validation. The cluster-lack signature was not seen for secondary cytopenia versus chronic lymphocytic leukemia. Primary autoimmune cytopenia patients appeared to lack physiological T cell clusters present in healthy donors.

The CDR3 extends over 14 amino acids. CDR1 and CDR2 from the germline V gene are SGHAT and FQNNGV. One tube held mixed TRB-A and TRB-B primer pools for touch-down PCR. One entry per CDR3 protein, without DNA, is what TCRdb gives after re-calling the multiplex PCR reads. The specimen's table records around 7,800 distinct CDR3 sequences. For this clonotype: Its antigen is undetermined.

This sequence joins TRBV11-2 and TRBJ2-3. Material for sequencing was peripheral blood. The clonotype comes from a human donor with an autoimmune cytopenia or autoimmune hepatitis (not recorded which). The CDR3 reads CASSLAADLGTQYF.